A single sample is the source of the 30 T cell receptor beta chains below, sequenced in a study of regulatory T cells in long-lasting Graves disease. Building of the TCR beta libraries involved iRepertoire HTBI primers and Arm-PCR of CDR3 regions. TCRdb ran MiXCR on the multiplex PCR reads and lists one entry per CDR3 protein. The data show about 530,000 distinct CDR3 sequences, 15% to 20% seen once. Specified time point: newly diagnosed GD, antithyroid drugs for less than 3 months. From PBMCs, RNA was extracted and then used to make the TCR library. The sample was also reused in another study, on T cells in Graves' hyperthyroidism and ophthalmopathy.

The source was peripheral blood mononuclear cells (PBMCs), collected at new diagnosis, from a patient treated with antithyroid drugs. The receptors come from a woman aged 40 to 65 with Graves disease.

Notes on this clonotype: A much bigger clone sits one base away, suggesting this may be a read error. V is TRBV7-2 and J is TRBJ2-1; D might be TRBD1 (5 bases). TRBJ2-5 matches the DNA end more closely, so the J call is doubtful. The CDR3 sequence is 13 residues long. The germline CDR1 and CDR2 sequences are SGHTA and FQGNSA. Here the CDR3 reads CASSRPVTGTQYF. The CDR3 DNA follows: TGTGCCAGCAGCCGCCCGGTTACAGGGACCCAGTACTTC.

This clonotype was counted between two and nine times. The chain carries TRBV7-2 and TRBJ1-2; D is unclear. CDR1 is SGHTA, CDR2 FQGNSA, per germline. Trimming stripped 5 bases from V and 6 bases from J, with 13 bases between. There are 13 residues in the CDR3. DNA of the CDR3: TGTGCCAGCAGCCGTCCGGGGAGGGATGGCTACACCTTC. The encoded protein is CASSRPGRDGYTF. The variable domain in full, completed from reference TRBV7-2 and TRBJ1-2, reads GAGVSQSPSNKVTEKGKDVELRCDPISGHTALYWYRQSLGQGLEFLIYFQGNSAPDKSGLPSDRFSAERTGGSVSTLTIQRTQQEDSAVYLCASSRPGRDGYTFGSGTRLTVV.

This CDR3 is CASSGPGVLGGYTF. The CDR3 DNA follows: TGTGCCAGCAGTGGTCCAGGGGTTTTGGGTGGCTACACCTTC. The genes are TRBV25-1 and TRBJ1-2, with D possibly TRBD1 on 6 matching bases. Trimming stripped 4 bases from V and 7 bases from J, with 16 bases between. This CDR3 has 14 residues. Germline values: CDR1 MGHDK, CDR2 SYGVNS.

Many counts were recorded for this clonotype. The chain links TRBV6-1 to TRBJ1-5, with 7 bases matching TRBD1. CDR1 and CDR2 from the germline V gene are MNHNS and SASEGT. The CDR3 is 17 residues long. V trimming: 6 bases; J trimming: 7 bases; junction bases outside the gene matches: 18. For the CDR3, the DNA is TGTGCCAGCAGCCCTAGTCACAGACAGGGACGAGAACAGCCCCAGCATTTT. It translates to CASSPSHRQGREQPQHF.

The V call is TRBV18, the J call TRBJ1-6; 7 positions agree with TRBD1. The germline V gene encodes CDR1 KGHSH and CDR2 LQKENI. This CDR3 spans 15 amino acids. Trimming took 3 bases from V and 7 from J; bases not matched to a gene: 6. CDR3 sequence (DNA): TGTGCCAGCTCACCGCGGGACAGAACCAATTCACCCCTCCACTTT. It codes for CASSPRDRTNSPLHF.

This chain links TRBV30 with TRBJ1-6; D is ambiguous. Per the germline V gene, CDR1 is GTSNPN and CDR2 is SVGIG (reference sequence). Trimming took off 5 bases at V and 9 bases at J, with 11 bases between the two ends. The CDR3 sequence is 12 residues long. CDR3 protein: CAWARESSPLHF. As DNA, the CDR3 is TGTGCCTGGGCAAGGGAGTCTTCACCCCTCCACTTT.

This clonotype was observed a handful of times. The chain uses TRBV5-1 and TRBJ2-2, with 9 bases matching TRBD1. Unmatched junction bases numbered 13, after V lost 3 bases and J lost 4 bases. CDR1 and CDR2 from the germline V gene are SGHRS and YFSETQ. The CDR3 covers 18 residues. The CDR3 DNA is TGCGCCAGCAGCTCGCCGGGACAGGGAAAAGGGGCCACCGGGGAGCTGTTTTTT. As protein: CASSSPGQGKGATGELFF. Drawing the rest from reference TRBV5-1 and TRBJ2-2, the complete variable domain is KAGVTQTPRYLIKTRGQQVTLSCSPISGHRSVSWYQQTPGQGLQFLFEYFSETQRNKGNFPGRFSGRQFSNSRSEMNVSTLELGDSALYLCASSSPGQGKGATGELFFGEGSRLTVL.

In regard to this clonotype: This may be a read error, as it is one base from a much larger clone. The rearrangement joins TRBV11-2 to TRBJ1-3, with D unclear. The V end lost 5 bases, the J end lost 9 bases, and 8 bases lay between the germline ends. The CDR3 is 11 amino acids. The germline CDR1 and CDR2 sequences are SGHAT and FQNNGV. Here the CDR3 DNA reads TGTGCCAGCAGCCTAGGGAGCACCATATATTTT. Its translation: CASSLGSTIYF.

The chain combines TRBV7-9 with TRBJ2-7; D might be TRBD1 (6 bases). V lost 5 bases and J 4 bases, leaving 15 bases between the germline ends. The CDR3 covers 14 residues. Per germline, CDR1 SEHNR and CDR2 FQNEAQ (reference sequence). CDR3 amino acids: CASSPQGGIYEQYF. In DNA, the CDR3 is TGTGCCAGCAGCCCTCAAGGGGGTATATACGAGCAGTACTTC.

The chain joins TRBV20-1 to TRBJ1-5; 8 nucleotides align to TRBD1. Germline V gene sequence: CDR1 DFQATT, CDR2 SNEGSKA (reference sequence). Trimming took 4 bases from V and 4 from J; bases not matched to a gene: 3. The CDR3 is 13 residues long. The CDR3 protein is CSATGQGNQPQHF. The CDR3 DNA sequence: TGCAGTGCTACAGGACAGGGAAATCAGCCCCAGCATTTT.

This clonotype showed up just a few times. The chain carries TRBV7-2 and TRBJ1-3; D is ambiguous. V lost 5 bases, J lost 0 bases, and 14 bases lay in between. Looked up from germline, CDR1 is SGHTA and CDR2 is FQGNSA. CDR3 length: 16 residues. CDR3 in amino acids: CASSTKQSNSGNTIYF. The CDR3 DNA reads as TGTGCCAGCAGCACTAAACAGTCGAACTCTGGAAACACCATATATTTT.

The table lists this clonotype with many counts. This chain uses TRBV12-3 or TRBV12-4 with TRBJ2-3, with TRBD2 matching 10 bases. The CDR3 spans 14 residues. The ends lost 7 bases at V and 5 bases at J; junction bases unmatched: 6. CDR3 sequence reads: CASKLSGGLDTQYF. Here the CDR3 DNA reads TGTGCCAGCAAGCTTAGCGGGGGGCTAGATACGCAGTATTTT.

The chain employs TRBV27 and TRBJ1-6; no clear D. The CDR3 extends over 15 amino acids. V was trimmed by 6 bases and J by 1 base, leaving 10 bases between them. Germline values: CDR1 MNHEY, CDR2 SMNVEV (reference sequence). The CDR3 DNA is TGTGCCAGCAGACCCAGCGGGTCCTATAATTCACCCCTCCACTTT. Encoded protein: CASRPSGSYNSPLHF.

This clonotype was observed at least ten times. The chain is built from TRBV12-3 or TRBV12-4 and TRBJ1-4, with unresolved D. The CDR3 runs 13 residues. V lost 6 bases, J lost 7 bases, and 12 bases lay in between. The CDR3 loop is CASSRGLGEKLFF. The CDR3 coding sequence is TGTGCCAGCAGCCGTGGATTGGGTGAAAAACTGTTTTTT.

This clonotype was seen just once. This may be a read error, as it is one base from a much larger clone. No conserved phenylalanine or tryptophan ends this CDR3, so it is likely a read error. CDR3 sequence: CASRERQGENTEAFS. The CDR3 region has the DNA TGTGCCAGCAGAGAGAGACAGGGGGAGAACACTGAAGCTTTCTCT. The V gene is TRBV6-1, the J gene TRBJ1-1, with 9 bases fitting TRBD1. The CDR3 totals 15 residues. Germline V CDR1 and CDR2: MNHNS, SASEGT. The junction had 6 bases not matched to a gene; V was cut back by 6 bases and J by 1 base.

The genes are TRBV28 and TRBJ2-7; D uncertain. The ends were cut back, 4 bases at V and 0 bases at J, with 13 bases in the middle. The CDR3 is 15 residues long. Per the germline V gene, CDR1 is MDHEN and CDR2 is SYDVKM. CDR3 sequence: CASSSGSLSSYEQYF. The CDR3 DNA follows: TGTGCCAGCAGTTCCGGGTCGTTAAGCTCCTACGAGCAGTACTTC.

The sample holds many counts of this clonotype. This chain links TRBV20-1 with TRBJ1-5; D is unclear. Germline lookup yields CDR1 DFQATT and CDR2 SNEGSKA (reference sequence). The CDR3 runs to 14 residues. V lost 1 base, J lost 0 bases, and 7 bases lay in between. CDR3 loop: CSARVSNSNQPQHF. CDR3 sequence (DNA): TGCAGTGCTAGAGTTAGCAATAGCAATCAGCCCCAGCATTTT.

This clonotype was seen a few times. The chain employs TRBV14 and TRBJ2-3, with D tentatively TRBD2 (5 bases). V gave up 0 bases and J gave up 3 bases, with 16 bases separating them. The CDR3 is 17 residues long. Germline V CDR1 and CDR2: SGHDN, FVKESK. The DNA for the CDR3 is TGTGCCAGCAGCCAAGACTTCTCGGGGATGGGTACAGATACGCAGTATTTT. Protein sequence: CASSQDFSGMGTDTQYF. The full variable domain, its missing parts supplied by reference TRBV14 and TRBJ2-3, is EAGVTQFPSHSVIEKGQTVTLRCDPISGHDNLYWYRRVMGKEIKFLLHFVKESKQDESGMPNNRFLAERTGGTYSTLKVQPAELEDSGVYFCASSQDFSGMGTDTQYFGPGTRLTVL.

Turning to this clonotype: This may arise from a read error, as a much more abundant clone is one base away. The chain recombines TRBV12-5 with TRBJ2-3, with D possibly called TRBD1 or TRBD2 (6 bases each). The DNA matches TRBJ2-5 better at its end, which makes the J call doubtful. The germline CDR1 and CDR2 sequences are LGHNT and FRNRAP. The length of the CDR3 is 16 residues. The CDR3 DNA reads TGTGCTAGTGGTTTGGCGGGGGCCAATTCACGGGGGACCCAGTACTTC. Translation gives CASGLAGANSRGTQYF.

In its sample, this clonotype was seen many times. The V gene is TRBV6-1, the J gene TRBJ1-5, with TRBD1 matching 9 bases. CDR3 size: 15 residues. Per the germline V gene, CDR1 is MNHNS and CDR2 is SASEGT. J gave up 1 base and V 6 bases, and 4 bases lay outside the gene matches. CDR3: CASRTGQGSNQPQHF. The DNA of the CDR3 is TGTGCCAGCAGGACTGGACAGGGGAGCAATCAGCCCCAGCATTTT.

The table lists this clonotype with many counts. The V call is TRBV12-3 or TRBV12-4, the J call TRBJ1-6; 8 positions match TRBD1. Germline trimming cut 5 bases from V and 8 bases from J; bases unmatched to any gene: 8. This CDR3 contains 15 residues. Written as DNA, the CDR3 is TGTGCCAGCAGTGGGGCGGGGGACAGGCATTCACCCCTCCACTTT. Translating it yields CASSGAGDRHSPLHF.

This clonotype turned up a few times. V usage is TRBV7-9 and J usage is TRBJ1-3, with D uncertain. The CDR3 has 15 amino acids. Germline V gives CDR1 SEHNR, CDR2 FQNEAQ (reference sequence). The germline V and J ends were trimmed by 3 bases and 2 bases, with 11 bases remaining between them. The CDR3 DNA reads TGTGCCAGCAGCTTTTCCTCCGTGGCTGGAAACACCATATATTTT. Amino acid sequence: CASSFSSVAGNTIYF.

This clonotype occurred many times. V is TRBV12-5 and J is TRBJ2-1; no reliable D call. The CDR3 consists of 14 residues. Germline V lookup: CDR1 LGHNT, CDR2 FRNRAP. The germline V and J ends were trimmed by 2 bases and 6 bases, with 11 bases remaining between them. CDR3 region: CASGLTPGRNEQFF. CDR3 DNA: TGTGCTAGTGGTTTGACCCCGGGCCGCAATGAGCAGTTCTTC.

This chain links TRBV20-1 with TRBJ1-6; 10 positions match TRBD1. V was pared by 6 bases and J by 5 bases, with 16 bases of the junction left unmatched. There are 18 residues in the CDR3. Germline V lookup: CDR1 DFQATT, CDR2 SNEGSKA (reference sequence). The CDR3 loop reads CSAEALYSDRGNNSPLHF. The CDR3 nucleotides are TGCAGTGCGGAAGCCTTATACTCGGACAGGGGGAATAATTCACCCCTCCACTTT.

This clonotype was seen repeatedly, ten times or more. The V call is TRBV7-2, the J call TRBJ2-3; 9 nucleotides line up with TRBD2. The CDR3 is made up of 15 amino acids. From germline, CDR1 is SGHTA and CDR2 FQGNSA. J was trimmed by 1 base and V by 6 bases; bases with no gene match: 5. This chain's CDR3 is CASSSRGGGTDTQYF. CDR3 bases: TGTGCCAGCAGTTCGCGGGGGGGCGGCACAGATACGCAGTATTTT.

This clonotype came up a few times. The chain recombines TRBV29-1 with TRBJ1-1; possibly TRBD1 for D (5 bases). Looked up from germline, CDR1 is SQVTM and CDR2 is ANQGSEA. Trimming removed 4 bases at V and 4 bases at J, with 10 bases between. The CDR3 sequence is 12 residues long. In DNA, the CDR3 is TGCAGCGTTGGACAGTTGGGCACTGAAGCTTTCTTT. Translating it yields CSVGQLGTEAFF.

This clonotype was observed at least ten times. V usage is TRBV7-8 and J usage is TRBJ2-1, with D perhaps TRBD1 (5 bases). Germline V gene data show CDR1 as SGHVS and CDR2 as FQNEAQ. The CDR3 contains 11 residues. With 4 bases removed from V and 10 bases from J, the gap between germline ends came to 8 bases. The CDR3 nucleotides read TGTGCCAGCAGCTCCCGACAGGAGCAGTTCTTC. This translates into CASSSRQEQFF.

V gene TRBV25-1 combines with J gene TRBJ1-5; TRBD1 matches 9 bases. The V gene end was trimmed by 8 bases and the J gene end by 4 bases; junction bases not matched to a gene: 18. CDR1 and CDR2 (germline): MGHDK, SYGVNS. The CDR3 runs 18 residues. CDR3 residues: CASRPGYWDRAANQPQHF. The CDR3 DNA follows: TGTGCCAGCCGACCTGGATATTGGGACAGGGCGGCAAATCAGCCCCAGCATTTT.

The chain employs TRBV10-3 and TRBJ1-1; 7 nucleotides agree with TRBD1. Germline CDR1 reads ENHRY; CDR2 reads SYGVKD. CDR3 length equals 17 residues. The trim removed 4 bases at V and 0 bases at J, leaving 11 bases unmatched. The CDR3 nucleotides read TGTGCCATCAGTGTACGCCAACTGGACAGGATGAACACTGAAGCTTTCTTT. This translates into CAISVRQLDRMNTEAFF.

A word on this clonotype: This likely came from a read error, as a far larger clone is one base away. The rearrangement uses TRBV2 and TRBJ2-4; 9 bases match TRBD2. V gave up 3 bases and J gave up 13 bases; unmatched junction bases: 28. Germline-derived CDR1 and CDR2 are SNHLY and FYNNEI. There are 20 residues in the CDR3. The CDR3 coding sequence is TGTGCCAGCAGTGAGTTGAGCGGGGGGACCGCGCCAAGCTCCTACAATGAGCAGTACTTC. It encodes CASSELSGGTAPSSYNEQYF.